The clone carrying this T cell receptor (beta chain) was seen ten or more times. Its cognate antigen is unknown. TCRdb re-derived calls from the 5' RACE reads in MiXCR, one entry per CDR3 protein. The data hold 30,000 to 40,000 distinct CDR3 sequences, with 5.8% observed a single time. The CDR3 is 15 amino acids. Per germline, CDR1 SEHNR and CDR2 FQNEAQ (reference sequence). J lost 0 bases, V lost 4 bases, and 2 bases had no gene match. These data come from a study of early T cells in non-severe SARS-CoV-2 infection. Study details: Sequencing used unsorted whole-blood bulk RNA, so chains lack pairing.

General observations from the study: Matching with VDJdb favored anti-spike CD8 responses (missing private and CD4 specificities).

The origin of this receptor is an adult who was a healthcare worker with PCR-confirmed SARS-CoV-2 infection or an uninfected control (not recorded which). This chain joins TRBV7-9 and TRBJ1-4; 7 bases match TRBD1. Sequenced: whole blood. The CDR3 spells CASSSGQATNEKLFF. In DNA, the CDR3 is TGTGCCAGCAGCTCCGGACAGGCAACTAATGAAAAACTGTTTTTT.